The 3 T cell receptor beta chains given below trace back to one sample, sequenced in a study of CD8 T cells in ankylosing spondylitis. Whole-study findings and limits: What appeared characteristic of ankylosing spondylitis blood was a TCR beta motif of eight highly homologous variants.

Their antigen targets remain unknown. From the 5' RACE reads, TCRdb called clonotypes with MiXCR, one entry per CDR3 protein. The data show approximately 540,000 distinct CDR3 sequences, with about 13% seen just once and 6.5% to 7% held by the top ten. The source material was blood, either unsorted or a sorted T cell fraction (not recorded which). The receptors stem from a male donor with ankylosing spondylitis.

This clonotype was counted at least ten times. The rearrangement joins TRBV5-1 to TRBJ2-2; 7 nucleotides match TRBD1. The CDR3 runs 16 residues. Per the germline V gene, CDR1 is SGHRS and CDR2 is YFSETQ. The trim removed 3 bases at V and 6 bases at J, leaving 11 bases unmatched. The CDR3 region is CASSWGTVSHPGELFF. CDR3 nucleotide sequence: TGCGCCAGCAGCTGGGGGACAGTGTCCCATCCCGGGGAGCTGTTTTTT.

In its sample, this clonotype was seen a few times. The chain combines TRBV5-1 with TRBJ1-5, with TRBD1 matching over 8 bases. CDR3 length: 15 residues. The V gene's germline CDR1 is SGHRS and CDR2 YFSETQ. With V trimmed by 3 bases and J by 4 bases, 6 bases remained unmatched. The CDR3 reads CASSWTGMGNQPQHF. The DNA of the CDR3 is TGCGCCAGCAGCTGGACAGGGATGGGTAATCAGCCCCAGCATTTT.

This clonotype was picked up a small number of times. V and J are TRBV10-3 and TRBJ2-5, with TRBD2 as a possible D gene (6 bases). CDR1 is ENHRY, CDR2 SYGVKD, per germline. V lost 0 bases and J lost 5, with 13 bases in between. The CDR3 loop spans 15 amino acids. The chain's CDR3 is CAISESTGDFETQYF. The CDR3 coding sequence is TGTGCCATCAGTGAGTCGACGGGAGATTTCGAGACCCAGTACTTC.